This T cell receptor beta chain was identified in a study of neurological immune-mediated disorders. The CDR3 has 14 amino acids. Per germline, CDR1 SGHTA and CDR2 FQGNSA. V shed 6 bases and J 0 bases; nucleotides not matched to a gene: 4. Note on this clonotype: Its antigen is unknown.

Synthesis of cDNA was carried out by template-switch 5'RACE. The reaction used 10-nucleotide random UMIs. Every sequencing run produced over 160 million TCR-beta sequences that came from 15-18 subjects. TCRdb passed the 5' RACE reads through MiXCR, listing each CDR3 protein once. The sample lists around 97,000 distinct CDR3 sequences; under 14% were seen once. General study findings and limits: HTLV-1-associated myelopathy showed the most TCR clonal expansion; multiple sclerosis the least, below healthy controls.

Time point denoted: longitudinal time-point 3. The starting material, 2 million PBMCs stored at -80 C, gave rise to the unsorted libraries. Material for sequencing was PBMCs. The clonotype was recovered from a female donor with HTLV-1-associated myelopathy (HAM/TSP). The chain has TRBV7-2 and TRBJ1-2, with TRBD1 matching 7 bases. In DNA form, the CDR3 reads TGTGCCAGCAGACCGGACAGGACTAACTATGGCTACACCTTC. Translated, it gives CASRPDRTNYGYTF.